This T cell receptor (beta chain) was retrieved from a study of T cell responses to AZD1222 COVID-19 vaccine. Broader study findings: Baseline antibody screening turned up just a handful of seropositive AZD1222 recipients. There were vaccine-associated CD4 TCRs across spike, dominant at 160-218 and 743-854.

Data came from immunoSEQ multiplex PCR; TCRdb stores just in-frame clones and leaves some out. The sample records roughly 100,000 clones, about 92% being singletons. About this clone itself: Antigen specificity is unknown.

V lost 9 bases and J lost 0; bases outside the gene matches: 7. Germline loops: CDR1 LNHDA, CDR2 SQIVND (reference sequence). CDR3 size: 15 residues. The chain has TRBV19 and TRBJ1-4, with TRBD1 matching 7 bases. Sample: peripheral blood, taken on day 0 of AZD1222 vaccination. This receptor was obtained from an adult in good health. In nucleotides, the CDR3 is TGTGCCAGCCGGGGGACAGTTGCAACTAATGAAAAACTGTTTTTT. Translation gives CASRGTVATNEKLFF.